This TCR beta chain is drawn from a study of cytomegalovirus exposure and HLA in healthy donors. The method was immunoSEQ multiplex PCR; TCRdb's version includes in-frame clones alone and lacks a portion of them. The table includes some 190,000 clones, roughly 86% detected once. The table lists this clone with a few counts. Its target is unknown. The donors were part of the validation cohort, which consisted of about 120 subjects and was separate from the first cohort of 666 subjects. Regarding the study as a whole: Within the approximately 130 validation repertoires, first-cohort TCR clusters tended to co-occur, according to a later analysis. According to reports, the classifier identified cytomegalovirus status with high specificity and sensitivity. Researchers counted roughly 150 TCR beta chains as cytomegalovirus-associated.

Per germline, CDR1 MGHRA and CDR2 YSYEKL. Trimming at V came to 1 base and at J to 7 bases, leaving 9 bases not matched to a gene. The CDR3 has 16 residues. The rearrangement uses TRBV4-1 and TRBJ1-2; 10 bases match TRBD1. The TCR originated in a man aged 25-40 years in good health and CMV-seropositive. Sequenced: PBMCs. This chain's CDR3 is CASSQAPTGQGLGYTF. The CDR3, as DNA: TGCGCCAGCAGCCAAGCACCCACGGGACAGGGGCTTGGCTACACCTTC.